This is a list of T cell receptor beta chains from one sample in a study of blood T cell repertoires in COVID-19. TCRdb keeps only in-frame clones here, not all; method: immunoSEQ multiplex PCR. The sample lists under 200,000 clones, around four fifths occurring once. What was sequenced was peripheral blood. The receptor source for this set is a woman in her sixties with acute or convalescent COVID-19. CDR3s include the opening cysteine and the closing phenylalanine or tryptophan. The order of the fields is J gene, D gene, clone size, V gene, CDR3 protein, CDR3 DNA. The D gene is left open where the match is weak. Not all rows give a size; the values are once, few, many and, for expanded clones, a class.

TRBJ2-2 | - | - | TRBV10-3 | CATRLVPFTGELFF | TGTGCCACCAGACTAGTCCCTTTCACCGGGGAGCTGTTTTTT
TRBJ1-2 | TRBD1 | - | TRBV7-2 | CASSLQGAEYGYTF | TGTGCCAGCAGCCTACAGGGGGCCGAATATGGCTACACCTTC
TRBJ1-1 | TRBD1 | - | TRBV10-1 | CASSPTGQGLNRNTEAFF | TGCGCCAGCAGCCCCACGGGACAGGGACTGAATAGGAACACTGAAGCTTTCTTT
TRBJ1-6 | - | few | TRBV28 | CASSTYRDPNSPLHF | TGTGCCAGCAGCACCTACAGGGACCCGAATTCACCCCTCCACTTT
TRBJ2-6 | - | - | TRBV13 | CASSLRGFRSGANVLTF | TGTGCCAGCAGCTTAAGGGGGTTCCGCTCTGGGGCCAACGTCCTGACTTTC
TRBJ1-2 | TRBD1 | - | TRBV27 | CASSATGAGYGYTF | TGTGCCAGCAGTGCCACAGGGGCGGGATATGGCTACACCTTC
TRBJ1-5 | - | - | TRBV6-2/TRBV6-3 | CASSYGGAGNQPQHF | TGTGCCAGCAGTTACGGGGGGGCTGGCAATCAGCCCCAGCATTTT
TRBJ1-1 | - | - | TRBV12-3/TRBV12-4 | CASSFQGMVRAFF | TGTGCCAGCAGTTTTCAGGGAATGGTTCGCGCTTTCTTT
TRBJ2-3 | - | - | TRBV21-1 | CASSTARGVMTDTQYF | TGTGCCAGCAGCACCGCCAGGGGAGTGATGACAGATACGCAGTATTTT
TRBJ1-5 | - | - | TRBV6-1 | CASSDRRGNQPQHF | TGTGCCAGCAGTGACCGTAGGGGTAATCAGCCCCAGCATTTT
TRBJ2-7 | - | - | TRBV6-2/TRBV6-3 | CASSYSQGGPYEQYF | TGTGCCAGCAGTTACTCCCAGGGGGGCCCCTACGAGCAGTACTTC
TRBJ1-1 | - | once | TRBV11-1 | CASSTIIEAFF | TGTGCCAGCAGCACTATAATTGAAGCTTTCTTT
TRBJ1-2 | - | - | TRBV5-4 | CASSLRDKTYGYTF | TGTGCCAGCAGCTTGCGAGACAAGACGTATGGCTACACCTTC
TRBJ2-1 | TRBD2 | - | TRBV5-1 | CASSIGTSGENEQFF | TGCGCCAGTAGCATCGGGACTAGCGGGGAAAATGAGCAGTTCTTC
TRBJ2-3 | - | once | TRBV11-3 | CASSLVGGKADTQYF | TGTGCCAGCAGCTTAGTGGGCGGGAAAGCAGATACGCAGTATTTT
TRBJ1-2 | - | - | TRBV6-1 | CASSEVEDSGF | TGTGCCAGCAGTGAAGTTGAGGACAGTGGCTTC
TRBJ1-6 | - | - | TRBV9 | CASSVSGTPNSPLHF | TGTGCCAGCAGCGTAAGTGGGACACCCAATTCACCCCTCCACTTT
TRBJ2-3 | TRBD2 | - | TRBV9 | CASSVSQRGVTDTQYF | TGTGCCAGCAGCGTTAGCCAGCGGGGGGTCACAGATACGCAGTATTTT
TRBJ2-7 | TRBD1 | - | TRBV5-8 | CASSFRQGKTEQYF | TGTGCCAGCAGCTTCCGACAGGGAAAGACCGAGCAGTACTTC
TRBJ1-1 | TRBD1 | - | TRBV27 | CASSLSLGQGASEAFF | TGTGCCAGCAGTTTATCGCTCGGGCAGGGGGCATCTGAAGCTTTCTTT
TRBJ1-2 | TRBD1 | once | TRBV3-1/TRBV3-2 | CASSEQGARRSYGYTF | TGTGCCAGCAGTGAACAGGGGGCGCGGCGGTCCTATGGCTACACCTTC
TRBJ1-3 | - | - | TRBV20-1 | CSASFKSSGNTIYF | TGCAGTGCTAGTTTCAAGAGCTCTGGAAACACCATATATTTT
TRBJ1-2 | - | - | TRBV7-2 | CASSSAVRGNGYTF | TGTGCCAGCAGCTCCGCGGTCCGGGGGAATGGCTACACCTTC
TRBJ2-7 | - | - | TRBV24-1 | CATSDFYEQYF | TGTGCCACCAGTGACTTCTACGAGCAGTACTTC
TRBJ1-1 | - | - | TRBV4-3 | CASSQDTGLWTEAFF | TGCGCCAGCAGCCAAGATACAGGGCTTTGGACTGAAGCTTTCTTT
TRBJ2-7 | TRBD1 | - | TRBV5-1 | CASSYGQGEQYF | TGCGCCAGCAGTTACGGACAGGGGGAGCAGTACTTC
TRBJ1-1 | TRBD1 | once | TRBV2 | CASSAARGTTEAFF | TGTGCCAGCAGTGCCGCCAGGGGGACCACTGAAGCTTTCTTT
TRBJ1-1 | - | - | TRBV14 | CASSQIPPTADTEAFF | TGTGCCAGCAGCCAAATCCCCCCCACGGCGGACACTGAAGCTTTCTTT
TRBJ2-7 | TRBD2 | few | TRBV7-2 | CASSLRTSGGPYEQYF | TGTGCCAGCAGCTTAAGGACTAGCGGGGGGCCGTACGAGCAGTACTTC
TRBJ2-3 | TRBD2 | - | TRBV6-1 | CASSEGSRGRADTQYF | TGTGCCAGCAGTGAAGGCTCGCGGGGGAGGGCAGATACGCAGTATTTT
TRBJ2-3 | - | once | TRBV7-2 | CASSLWAATDTQYF | TGTGCCAGCAGCTTGTGGGCAGCCACAGATACGCAGTATTTT
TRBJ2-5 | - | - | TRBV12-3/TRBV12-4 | CATTGTSETQYF | TGTGCCACCACCGGGACATCTGAGACCCAGTACTTC
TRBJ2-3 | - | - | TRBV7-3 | CASSQRSPDPRTDTQYF | TGTGCCAGCAGTCAGAGGTCGCCAGACCCCCGCACAGATACGCAGTATTTT
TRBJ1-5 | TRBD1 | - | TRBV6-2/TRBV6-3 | CASSLLGQGSQPQHF | TGTGCCAGCAGTCTTCTCGGACAGGGCAGTCAGCCCCAGCATTTT
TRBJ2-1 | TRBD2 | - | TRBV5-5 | CASSLTSGGYNEQFF | TGTGCCAGCAGTTTGACTAGCGGGGGTTACAATGAGCAGTTCTTC
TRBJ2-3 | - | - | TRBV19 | CASSIRDTQYF | TGTGCCAGTAGTATCCGGGATACGCAGTATTTT
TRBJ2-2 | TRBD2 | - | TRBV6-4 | CASSDDGGAVGELFF | TGTGCCAGCAGTGACGACGGGGGGGCCGTCGGGGAGCTGTTTTTT
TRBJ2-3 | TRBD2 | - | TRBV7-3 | CASSLNPSGGSGGTQYF | TGTGCCAGCAGCTTAAATCCTAGCGGGGGATCTGGGGGTACGCAGTATTTT
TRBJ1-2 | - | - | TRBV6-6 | CASSRHDQGSPIYGYTF | TGTGCCAGCAGCCGACACGATCAGGGTAGCCCCATCTATGGCTACACCTTC
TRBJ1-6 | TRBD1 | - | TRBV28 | CASSKGQGAAPPLHF | TGTGCCAGCAGCAAAGGACAGGGGGCTGCTCCACCCCTCCACTTT
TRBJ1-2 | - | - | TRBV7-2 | CASSFGGGNYGYTF | TGTGCCAGCAGCTTCGGGGGAGGAAACTATGGCTACACCTTC
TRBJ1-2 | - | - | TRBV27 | CASSAYGAGYTF | TGTGCCAGCAGTGCCTATGGGGCAGGCTACACCTTC
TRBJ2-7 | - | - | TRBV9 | CASSKGGAVEQYF | TGTGCCAGCAGCAAAGGGGGGGCGGTTGAGCAGTACTTC
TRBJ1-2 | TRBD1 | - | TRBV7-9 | CASSLTGANYGYTF | TGTGCCAGCAGCCTAACAGGGGCGAACTATGGCTACACCTTC
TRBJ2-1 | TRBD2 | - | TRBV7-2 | CASSLGGLASHNEQFF | TGTGCCAGCAGCTTAGGGGGACTAGCGTCCCACAATGAGCAGTTCTTC
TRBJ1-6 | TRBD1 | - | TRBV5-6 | CASSLGQGPSYIYNSPLHF | TGTGCCAGCAGCTTGGGACAGGGTCCCTCTTATATCTATAATTCACCCCTCCACTTT
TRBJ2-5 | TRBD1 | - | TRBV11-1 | CASSRDRAQETQYF | TGTGCCAGCAGCCGGGACAGGGCCCAAGAGACCCAGTACTTC
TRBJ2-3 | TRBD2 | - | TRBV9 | CASSVVAGGPEDTQYF | TGTGCCAGCAGCGTAGTTGCGGGGGGGCCCGAAGATACGCAGTATTTT
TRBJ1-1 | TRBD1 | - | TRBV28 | CASSQLGTGNTEAFF | TGTGCCAGCAGCCAGCTCGGGACAGGCAACACTGAAGCTTTCTTT
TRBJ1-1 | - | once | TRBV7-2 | CASSLNSPLTEAFF | TGTGCCAGCAGCTTAAACAGCCCCCTAACTGAAGCTTTCTTT
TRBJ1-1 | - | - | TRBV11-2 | CASSTGRVANTEAFF | TGTGCCAGCAGCACTGGGCGGGTCGCGAACACTGAAGCTTTCTTT
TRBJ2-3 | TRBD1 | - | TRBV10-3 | CAISAGQGTDTQYF | TGTGCCATCAGTGCGGGACAGGGAACAGATACGCAGTATTTT
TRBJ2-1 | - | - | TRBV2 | CASSADRYNEQFF | TGTGCCAGCAGCGCTGATAGATACAATGAGCAGTTCTTC
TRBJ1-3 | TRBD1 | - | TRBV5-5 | CASSLDRAGNTIYF | TGTGCCAGCAGCTTAGACAGGGCTGGAAACACCATATATTTT
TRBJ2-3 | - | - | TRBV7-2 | CASSLVGQLSTDTQYF | TGTGCCAGCAGCTTAGTTGGACAGCTAAGCACAGATACGCAGTATTTT
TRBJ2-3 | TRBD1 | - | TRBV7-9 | CASSPGTASTDTQYF | TGTGCCAGCAGCCCCGGGACAGCTAGCACAGATACGCAGTATTTT
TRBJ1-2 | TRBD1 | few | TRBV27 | CASSLGGQGANGYTF | TGTGCCAGCAGTTTAGGCGGACAGGGGGCGAATGGCTACACCTTC